One sample yielded the 29 T cell receptor beta chains listed below, sequenced in a study of shared clonotypes between healthy human individuals. Sequencing used immunoSEQ multiplex PCR; TCRdb keeps in-frame clones, though not all of them. The data show fewer than 700,000 clones, with around 76% seen just once and more than 10% held by the top ten. Input material: PBMCs. Source of these receptors: a woman aged 40 to 50 in good health. Some clones in this sample may be carry-over from other donors' samples.

V gene TRBV6-6 combines with J gene TRBJ2-3, with 10 positions matching TRBD2. CDR3 length: 16 residues. V was pared by 5 bases and J by 5 bases, with 10 bases of the junction left unmatched. Germline lookup yields CDR1 MNHNY and CDR2 SVGAGI (reference sequence). The CDR3 is CASSQRPSGSGDTQYF. CDR3 coding DNA: TGTGCCAGCAGTCAACGCCCTAGCGGGAGTGGAGATACGCAGTATTTT.

The chain recombines TRBV28 with TRBJ2-7; 10 bases fit TRBD2. Germline assignment: CDR1 MDHEN and CDR2 SYDVKM. V trimming: 7 bases; J trimming: 2 bases; junction bases outside the gene matches: 5. This CDR3 spans 14 amino acids. The CDR3 spells CASTPGLATYEQYF. CDR3 in DNA: TGTGCCAGCACACCGGGACTAGCGACCTACGAGCAGTACTTC.

The chain carries TRBV4-1 and TRBJ1-1, with unresolved D. The CDR3 runs to 14 residues. The V end lost 4 bases, the J end lost 1 base, and 10 bases lay between the germline ends. Per the germline V gene, CDR1 is MGHRA and CDR2 is YSYEKL. The DNA of the CDR3 is TGCGCCAGCAGCCGCGCCACATGGAACACTGAAGCTTTCTTT. Translating gives CASSRATWNTEAFF.

As to this clone: The identical CDR3 is also encoded by other nucleotide sequences in the sample. This chain uses TRBV9 with TRBJ1-1, with D perhaps TRBD1 (5 bases). The germline V gene encodes CDR1 SGDLS and CDR2 YYNGEE. Trimming pared 1 base from V and 1 base from J, leaving 5 bases between. This CDR3 region has 13 residues. In DNA form, the CDR3 reads TGTGCCAGCAGCGTACAGGGGAACACTGAAGCTTTCTTT. Protein sequence: CASSVQGNTEAFF.

This rearrangement joins TRBV5-1 to TRBJ1-5, with a possible D match to TRBD1 (5 bases). Deletions cut 4 bases from V and 5 bases from J, with 16 bases between. Germline CDR1 and CDR2: SGHRS and YFSETQ. The CDR3 totals 15 residues. DNA for the CDR3: TGCGCCAGCAGCAATACGGGGGGGGACGATCAGCCCCAGCATTTT. This codes for CASSNTGGDDQPQHF.

The chain joins TRBV10-3 to TRBJ2-3, with D tentatively TRBD1 (6 bases). The length of the CDR3 is 16 residues. V gave up 3 bases and J gave up 2 bases, with 15 bases separating them. Germline V lookup: CDR1 ENHRY, CDR2 SYGVKD. The DNA of the CDR3 is TGTGCCATCAGTGACCCGGCTCGGGGACACACAGATACGCAGTATTTT. It codes for CAISDPARGHTDTQYF.

The genes are TRBV6-1 and TRBJ2-7, with a tentative D call TRBD1 (6 bases). The germline V gene has CDR1 MNHNS and CDR2 SASEGT. The CDR3 totals 14 residues. Trimming left V 6 bases short and J 2 bases short, with 14 bases between. The CDR3 sequence: CASRPETGTYEQYF. The CDR3 coding sequence is TGTGCCAGCAGACCAGAAACAGGGACCTACGAGCAGTACTTC.

V is TRBV7-9 and J is TRBJ1-4; 7 bases match TRBD1. Germline V gene data show CDR1 as SEHNR and CDR2 as FQNEAQ (reference sequence). The junction had 3 bases not matched to a gene; V was cut back by 3 bases and J by 11 bases. This CDR3 has 12 amino acids. The CDR3 here is CASSFPTGKLFF. CDR3 DNA sequence: TGTGCCAGCAGCTTTCCGACAGGGAAACTGTTTTTT.

This chain joins TRBV6-5 and TRBJ1-1; a possible D gene is TRBD1 (5 bases). CDR3 size: 14 residues. Per the germline V gene, CDR1 is MNHEY and CDR2 is SVGAGI. V was pared by 0 bases and J by 1 base, with 6 bases between. The CDR3 bases are TGTGCCAGCAGTTACTCGACAGCGAACACTGAAGCTTTCTTT. Protein product: CASSYSTANTEAFF.

This clone has at least ten counts. Different DNA sequences within this sample yield the same CDR3. CDR3 nucleotides: TGTGCCTGGAGTGTACTAGCGGGGTCCTACGAGCAGTACTTC. It codes for CAWSVLAGSYEQYF. The rearrangement uses TRBV30 and TRBJ2-7; 10 positions match TRBD2. Germline values: CDR1 GTSNPN, CDR2 SVGIG (reference sequence). The CDR3 is made up of 14 amino acids. Unmatched junction bases numbered 0, after V lost 0 bases and J lost 1 base.

The rearrangement links TRBV27 to TRBJ1-5; the D gene is possibly TRBD1 (5 bases). With 5 bases removed from V and 0 bases from J, the gap between germline ends came to 11 bases. Per the germline V gene, CDR1 is MNHEY and CDR2 is SMNVEV (reference sequence). The CDR3 extends over 15 amino acids. The CDR3 DNA sequence: TGTGCCAGCAGTGCTAGACAGAATAGCAATCAGCCCCAGCATTTT. Encoded protein: CASSARQNSNQPQHF.

The gene calls are TRBV5-1 and TRBJ2-7; maybe TRBD1 (5 bases). CDR3 size: 15 residues. The V gene's germline CDR1 is SGHRS and CDR2 YFSETQ. Deletions cut 0 bases from V and 3 bases from J, with 13 bases between. The CDR3 DNA reads TGCGCCAGCAGCTTGGTCCAGGGTTATAGCTACGAGCAGTACTTC. Translating it yields CASSLVQGYSYEQYF.

This chain joins TRBV11-1 and TRBJ2-2; tentatively, D is TRBD1 (6 bases). V lost 3 bases to trimming and J lost 5 bases, with 10 bases between them. The CDR3 runs to 14 residues. CDR1 and CDR2 from the germline V gene are SGHAT and FQDESV (reference sequence). As DNA, the CDR3 is TGTGCCAGCAGCTTCGGCAGGGGTACCGGGGAGCTGTTTTTT. Protein sequence: CASSFGRGTGELFF.

J is TRBJ2-5 and V is TRBV2, with 7 positions matching TRBD2. Trimming at V came to 0 bases and at J to 3 bases, leaving 4 bases not matched to a gene. Germline CDR1 and CDR2: SNHLY and FYNNEI. This CDR3 is 15 amino acids long. DNA of the CDR3: TGTGCCAGCAGTGAAGCGGGAGGGAGGAAAGAGACCCAGTACTTC. This encodes CASSEAGGRKETQYF.

In the case of this clone: This CDR3 is also generated by other DNA sequences in the sample. J is TRBJ1-1 and V is TRBV30; D is ambiguous. This CDR3 spans 13 amino acids. Germline V gene data show CDR1 as GTSNPN and CDR2 as SVGIG (reference sequence). The germline V and J ends were trimmed by 0 bases and 0 bases, with 5 bases remaining between them. This CDR3 is CAWSVAVNTEAFF. The CDR3 DNA follows: TGTGCCTGGAGTGTCGCGGTGAACACTGAAGCTTTCTTT. Full variable domain (outside the CDR3, taken from reference TRBV30 and TRBJ1-1): SQTIHQWPATLVQPVGSPLSLECTVEGTSNPNLYWYRQAAGRGLQLLFYSVGIGQISSEVPQNLSASRPQDRQFILSSKKLLLSDSGFYLCAWSVAVNTEAFFGQGTRLTVV.

This chain connects TRBV7-8 to TRBJ1-2; tentatively, D is TRBD1 (5 bases). There are 15 residues in the CDR3. V was shortened by 2 bases and J by 2 bases, with 12 bases between the two germline ends. Germline V gene sequence: CDR1 SGHVS, CDR2 FQNEAQ. The CDR3 reads CASSLSGASNYGYTF. The CDR3 DNA sequence: TGTGCCAGCAGCTTATCTGGGGCTTCAAACTATGGCTACACCTTC.

V and J are TRBV7-2 and TRBJ1-5, with D unresolved. Trimming took 4 bases from V and 3 from J, leaving 19 bases between them. The germline CDR1 and CDR2 sequences are SGHTA and FQGNSA. The CDR3 spans 17 residues. The CDR3 reads CASSSGRETKDNQPQHF. Here the CDR3 DNA reads TGTGCCAGCAGCTCCGGTCGGGAAACGAAGGACAATCAGCCCCAGCATTTT.

The chain has TRBV28 and TRBJ1-2, with D unresolved. This CDR3 has 14 amino acids. V lost 4 bases, J lost 7 bases, and 16 bases lay in between. Germline lookup yields CDR1 MDHEN and CDR2 SYDVKM. The CDR3 spells CASSSLTDYGGYTF. For the CDR3, the DNA is TGTGCCAGCAGTTCTCTGACGGATTACGGTGGCTACACCTTC.

The V gene is TRBV9, the J gene TRBJ1-5; D is unresolved. V lost 3 bases and J 4 bases, leaving 8 bases between the germline ends. CDR1 and CDR2 from the germline V gene are SGDLS and YYNGEE. The CDR3 sequence is 13 residues long. This CDR3 reads CASSEEENQPQHF. CDR3 bases: TGTGCCAGCAGCGAAGAAGAAAATCAGCCCCAGCATTTT.

The V call is TRBV7-3, the J call TRBJ2-6, with 7 bases that match TRBD1. V was pared by 1 base and J by 3 bases, with 3 bases of the junction left unmatched. CDR3 length: 16 amino acids. CDR1 and CDR2 (germline): SGHTA, FQGTGA. CDR3 nucleotides: TGTGCCAGCAGCTTAAGTTGGACAGGTGGGGCCAACGTCCTGACTTTC. Amino acid sequence: CASSLSWTGGANVLTF.

This clone was recorded a few times. V gene TRBV15 combines with J gene TRBJ1-5; TRBD1 aligns across 8 bases. Trimming cost V 3 bases and J 3 bases; bases outside gene matches: 4. This CDR3 region has 15 residues. Germline V gene sequence: CDR1 LNHNV, CDR2 YYDKDF (reference sequence). The CDR3 protein is CATSRTDRANQPQHF. CDR3 DNA: TGTGCCACCAGCAGGACGGACAGGGCCAATCAGCCCCAGCATTTT.

The chain links TRBV6-4 to TRBJ2-1; no firm D call. This CDR3 is built from 16 residues. V lost 3 bases to trimming and J lost 4 bases, with 16 bases between them. Germline lookup yields CDR1 MRHNA and CDR2 SNTAGT. As DNA, the CDR3 is TGTGCCAGCAGTGAACCCCGGGTGCAGTATTACAATGAGCAGTTCTTC. Its translation: CASSEPRVQYYNEQFF.

This chain links TRBV10-3 with TRBJ2-1; 8 bases fit TRBD2. After removal of 2 bases from V and 7 bases from J, the junction contained 4 bases not matched to a gene. In germline, CDR1 is ENHRY, CDR2 SYGVKD. CDR3 size: 14 residues. CDR3 region: CAISEEGLGNEQFF. The CDR3 DNA sequence: TGTGCCATCAGTGAGGAGGGACTAGGAAATGAGCAGTTCTTC.

CDR3: CASSLWRVRGSGYTF. CDR3 nucleotides: TGTGCCAGCAGCTTGTGGCGCGTTAGGGGGAGTGGCTACACCTTC. V is TRBV5-4 and J is TRBJ1-2; D possibly corresponds to TRBD1 (6 bases). Germline assignment: CDR1 SGHNT and CDR2 YYREEE (reference sequence). This CDR3 is 15 amino acids long. V was shortened by 1 base and J by 7 bases, with 17 bases between the two germline ends.

About this clone: This specimen includes other DNA sequences encoding the same CDR3. This chain connects TRBV2 to TRBJ1-1, with D unclear. This CDR3 comprises 12 residues. The V gene lost 3 bases and the J gene lost 4 bases, with 6 bases spanning the gap. Germline CDR1 is SNHLY and CDR2 is FYNNEI. In nucleotides, the CDR3 is TGTGCCAGCAGTGAGGCCCCCACTGAAGCTTTCTTT. Translated, it gives CASSEAPTEAFF.

V gene TRBV7-8 combines with J gene TRBJ2-4; 7 bases are shared with TRBD2. Per germline, CDR1 SGHVS and CDR2 FQNEAQ. Trimming removed 4 bases from V and 0 bases from J; junction bases left unmatched: 12. The CDR3 loop spans 18 amino acids. DNA of the CDR3: TGTGCCAGCAGCTCACTTCGGGGGGAGGGGATAGCCAAAAACATTCAGTACTTC. This codes for CASSSLRGEGIAKNIQYF. Full variable domain (remainder filled in from reference TRBV7-8 and TRBJ2-4): GAGVSQSPRYKVAKRGQDVALRCDPISGHVSLFWYQQALGQGPEFLTYFQNEAQLDKSGLPSDRFFAERPEGSVSTLKIQRTQQEDSAVYLCASSSLRGEGIAKNIQYFGAGTRLSVL.

The CDR3 protein is CASSPSGTGRDTQYF. The CDR3 DNA sequence: TGTGCCAGCTCACCGTCCGGGACAGGGCGTGATACGCAGTATTTT. V gene TRBV18 combines with J gene TRBJ2-3; 9 nucleotides match TRBD1. Losses at the gene ends were 3 bases for V and 6 bases for J; bases not matched to a gene: 7. From germline, CDR1 is KGHSH and CDR2 LQKENI. The CDR3 length is 15 residues. Filled out from reference TRBV18 and TRBJ2-3, the complete variable domain reads NAGVMQNPRHLVRRRGQEARLRCSPMKGHSHVYWYRQLPEEGLKFMVYLQKENIIDESGMPKERFSAEFPKEGPSILRIQQVVRGDSAAYFCASSPSGTGRDTQYFGPGTRLTVL.

The chain combines TRBV5-1 with TRBJ2-2, with 8 bases aligning to TRBD2. Trimming removed 1 base from V and 4 bases from J; junction bases left unmatched: 3. The germline gives CDR1 SGHRS, CDR2 YFSETQ. There are 15 residues in the CDR3. CDR3 in DNA: TGCGCCAGCAGCTTGAACCTAGCGGGCACCGGGGAGCTGTTTTTT. This codes for CASSLNLAGTGELFF.

The chain combines TRBV10-2 with TRBJ1-4; D call uncertain. From germline, CDR1 is WSHSY and CDR2 SAAADI. CDR3 length: 14 residues. V dropped 4 bases and J dropped 2 bases, with 8 bases sitting between them. CDR3 sequence: CASSVYGTNEKLFF. The CDR3, as DNA: TGCGCCAGCAGTGTCTATGGCACTAATGAAAAACTGTTTTTT.